This TCR beta chain was retrieved from a study of response to subunit inactivated influenza vaccine. The CDR3 sequence is 14 residues long. The V end was cut by 5 bases, the J end by 7 bases, with 15 bases between. Germline V gives CDR1 SGHAT, CDR2 FQNNGV. As to this clonotype: Its target is unknown.

TCRdb reprocessed the RT-PCR reads with MiXCR, giving one entry per CDR3 protein. The sample consists of roughly 650,000 distinct CDR3 sequences, around 14% of them appearing once. Study-wide findings and caveats: Seasonal influenza vaccination, on each occasion, was suggested by the authors to recruit few new T cells.

Sequencing used PBMCs from blood, obtained about 12 days after vaccination. The sequence derives from a man aged 45 to 65 who received an inactivated influenza vaccine. The chain links TRBV11-2 to TRBJ2-1; TRBD2 is a possible D gene (6 bases). CDR3 in amino acids: CASSPEAGGNEQFF. The CDR3 DNA is TGTGCCAGCAGCCCAGAAGCGGGTGGAAATGAGCAGTTCTTC.